This T cell receptor (beta chain) was found in a study of CD8 T cells in Susac syndrome. Study information: Active disease was present in about 6 of the sequenced Susac syndrome patients, and remission in eight.

This clonotype occurred once. Antigen unknown. The authors carried out high-throughput sequencing of TCR beta. They applied it to CD8+ and CD4+ T cells obtained from blood. Study-level findings and limits: The CD4+ T cell repertoires of Susac syndrome were found to show no clonal expansion.

CDR1 MNHEY and CDR2 SMNVEV come from the germline V gene (reference sequence). Trimming pared 6 bases from V and 4 bases from J, leaving 13 bases between. The CDR3 runs 14 residues. RNA in amounts of roughly 0.5 to 1 ug was reverse transcribed with random hexamers. The TCR beta CDR3 was amplified by immunoSEQ multiplex PCR across 54 Vbeta, 13 Jbeta. TCRdb used MiXCR to reprocess the immunoSEQ multiplex PCR reads, holding one entry per CDR3 protein. The profile shows under 200,000 distinct CDR3 sequences, approximately 95% of them singletons. The chain is built from TRBV27 and TRBJ1-5; D possibly corresponds to TRBD1 (5 bases). Sequenced input: CD4+ T cells from PBMCs. The sequence derives from a human donor with Susac syndrome. The CDR3 nucleotides read TGTGCCAGCAGAGATACGGGGGGGAATCAGCCCCAGCATTTT. Amino acids: CASRDTGGNQPQHF.